Below, 24 T cell receptor beta chains from the same sample are listed, as sequenced in a study of neurological immune-mediated disorders. TCRdb re-analysed the 5' RACE reads in MiXCR, keeping a single row per CDR3 protein. The sample has around 56,000 distinct CDR3 sequences, approximately 25% seen once; the top ten hold over 4.5%. Time point meaning: technical triplicate 2. Sequencing input: PBMCs. These receptors came from a man aged 60-69 years with HTLV-1-associated myelopathy (HAM/TSP).

In this sample, this clonotype turned up many times. The gene calls are TRBV15 and TRBJ2-7; the D gene could be TRBD1 or TRBD2 (5 bases each). V dropped 3 bases and J dropped 4 bases, with 13 bases sitting between them. The CDR3 runs 14 residues. CDR1 is LNHNV and CDR2 is YYDKDF in the germline V gene (reference sequence). The CDR3 spells CATSRPGRSYEQYF. The CDR3 coding sequence is TGTGCCACCAGCAGGCCGGGACGCTCATACGAGCAGTACTTC.

This clonotype was seen ten or more times. CDR3 region: CAISESAPRVAGELFF. The CDR3 DNA is TGTGCCATCAGTGAGTCGGCCCCTCGAGTCGCCGGGGAGCTGTTTTTT. The rearrangement joins TRBV10-3 to TRBJ2-2; no clear D gene. V lost 0 bases to trimming and J lost 6 bases, with 14 bases between them. Germline V gene data show CDR1 as ENHRY and CDR2 as SYGVKD. The CDR3 has 16 residues.

This sequence joins TRBV3-1 and TRBJ2-3; D is uncertain. CDR3 length: 15 residues. V shed 4 bases and J shed 0 bases, with 11 bases lying between them. The germline V gene encodes CDR1 LGHDT and CDR2 YNNKEL (reference sequence). This CDR3 is CASSLGTKSTDTQYF. The CDR3 nucleotides are TGTGCCAGCAGCCTTGGTACTAAAAGCACAGATACGCAGTATTTT.

The chain joins TRBV5-1 to TRBJ2-3, with TRBD2 matching over 8 bases. The germline V gene has CDR1 SGHRS and CDR2 YFSETQ. J was trimmed by 4 bases and V by 1 base; bases with no gene match: 5. The length of the CDR3 is 15 residues. CDR3: CASSLTAGGPDTQYF. The CDR3 DNA follows: TGCGCCAGCAGCTTGACTGCGGGAGGCCCAGATACGCAGTATTTT.

This clonotype was seen more than once but under ten times. The chain combines TRBV18 with TRBJ2-1, with D perhaps matching TRBD2 (6 bases). V lost 3 bases and J 1 base, leaving 13 bases between the germline ends. The germline V gene has CDR1 KGHSH and CDR2 LQKENI. There are 16 residues in the CDR3. The CDR3 spells CASSPLNSGSYNEQFF. The CDR3 nucleotides read TGTGCCAGCTCACCGTTGAATAGCGGTTCCTACAATGAGCAGTTCTTC.

The sample holds many counts of this clonotype. The chain has TRBV29-1 and TRBJ2-7, with D hard to call. Germline-derived CDR1 and CDR2 are SQVTM and ANQGSEA. The CDR3 contains 11 residues. V dropped 6 bases and J dropped 6 bases, with 12 bases sitting between them. CDR3 loop: CSVVSRVEQYF. Here the CDR3 DNA reads TGCAGCGTGGTCTCCCGTGTCGAGCAGTACTTC.

This clonotype was counted between two and nine times. This chain links TRBV4-2 with TRBJ2-3, with TRBD2 matching 9 bases. Per the germline V gene, CDR1 is LGHNA and CDR2 is YNFKEQ. This CDR3 is built from 17 residues. V trimming: 2 bases; J trimming: 4 bases; junction bases outside the gene matches: 10. DNA for the CDR3: TGTGCCAGCAGCCAACTGGCTCTAGCGGGATTTTCAGATACGCAGTATTTT. Protein sequence: CASSQLALAGFSDTQYF.

This clonotype was observed many times. The genes are TRBV15 and TRBJ2-5; D is unresolved. This CDR3 comprises 12 residues. Trimming cost V 3 bases and J 5 bases, with 7 bases left between them. Germline V gene lookup returns CDR1 LNHNV and CDR2 YYDKDF (reference sequence). This chain's CDR3 is CATSSGYETQYF. The DNA for the CDR3 is TGTGCCACCAGCAGTGGGTATGAGACCCAGTACTTC.

The sample holds many counts of this clonotype. This chain uses TRBV12-3 or TRBV12-4 with TRBJ2-1; perhaps D is TRBD1 or TRBD2 (6 bases each). The CDR3 covers 13 residues. Between the trimmed V and J ends, which lost 5 bases and 9 bases, there was a span of 14 bases. DNA for the CDR3: TGTGCCAGCAGTACTAGGGGGGCGTCTGAGCAGTTCTTC. This gives the protein CASSTRGASEQFF.

At least ten counts were recorded for this clonotype. The V and J genes are TRBV5-5 and TRBJ2-5, with D possibly being TRBD1 (6 bases). Germline assignment: CDR1 SGHKS and CDR2 YYEKEE (reference sequence). V was cut by 1 base and J by 5 bases, with 9 bases left in between. This CDR3 contains 13 residues. This CDR3 is CASSLPGAETQYF. Written as DNA, the CDR3 is TGTGCCAGCAGCTTGCCAGGGGCGGAGACCCAGTACTTC.

Comment on this clonotype: One base away lies a much larger clone, so this may be a sequencing read error. The V gene is TRBV7-3, the J gene TRBJ2-1; D gene ambiguous. CDR3 length: 12 amino acids. In germline, CDR1 is SGHTA, CDR2 FQGTGA. CDR3 nucleotides: TGTGCCAACAGCCCCGCCGGGAATGAGCAGTTCTTC. It codes for CANSPAGNEQFF. Filled out from reference TRBV7-3 and TRBJ2-1, the complete variable domain reads GAGVSQTPSNKVTEKGKYVELRCDPISGHTALYWYRQSLGQGPEFLIYFQGTGAADDSGLPNDRFFAVRPEGSVSTLKIQRTERGDSAVYLCANSPAGNEQFFGPGTRLTVL.

This clonotype was detected only a few times. The rearrangement links TRBV4-1 to TRBJ2-1; unclear D gene. Trimming took off 0 bases at V and 0 bases at J, with 9 bases between the two ends. The CDR3 contains 16 residues. CDR1 and CDR2 (germline): MGHRA, YSYEKL. The CDR3 protein is CASSQDYPSSYNEQFF. The CDR3 nucleotides are TGCGCCAGCAGCCAAGATTACCCCAGCTCCTACAATGAGCAGTTCTTC.

This clonotype was seen repeatedly, ten times or more. The junction does not match germline at one end; this may be a read error. This chain connects TRBV6-2 or TRBV6-3 to TRBJ2-7; 8 positions agree with TRBD1. The CDR3 loop spans 12 amino acids. Per germline, CDR1 MNHEY and CDR2 SVGEGT. The CDR3 coding sequence is TGTGCCAGCAGTAAACTCCCAGGGGGCCCCTCCTTC. This gives the protein CASSKLPGGPSF.

This clonotype was detected many times. The rearrangement joins TRBV27 to TRBJ2-5, with a weak D call TRBD2 (7 bases). Germline values: CDR1 MNHEY, CDR2 SMNVEV (reference sequence). V was clipped by 0 bases and J by 7 bases, with 12 bases between them. This CDR3 is built from 14 residues. The CDR3 loop is CASSLSGGGGTQYF. For the CDR3, the DNA is TGTGCCAGCAGTTTATCGGGGGGGGGCGGGACCCAGTACTTC.

V and J are TRBV6-6 and TRBJ1-1; D unresolved. Trimming left V 8 bases short and J 7 bases short, with 14 bases between. Germline CDR1 reads MNHNY; CDR2 reads SVGAGI (reference sequence). The CDR3 spans 12 residues. This CDR3 reads CASRFITGEAFF. The CDR3, as DNA: TGTGCCAGCCGATTTATAACTGGTGAAGCTTTCTTT.

CDR3 sequence reads: CASSSLSFDRTDSPLHF. CDR3 DNA: TGCGCCAGCAGCTCCCTCTCCTTTGACCGGACCGATTCACCCCTCCACTTT. This chain links TRBV5-1 with TRBJ1-6, with D unresolved. The V and J ends lost 3 bases and 8 bases respectively, with 21 bases between them. The CDR3 consists of 17 residues. Per the germline V gene, CDR1 is SGHRS and CDR2 is YFSETQ. Together with reference TRBV5-1 and TRBJ1-6, the CDR3 gives the full variable domain: KAGVTQTPRYLIKTRGQQVTLSCSPISGHRSVSWYQQTPGQGLQFLFEYFSETQRNKGNFPGRFSGRQFSNSRSEMNVSTLELGDSALYLCASSSLSFDRTDSPLHFGNGTRLTVT.

This chain joins TRBV14 and TRBJ2-7; the D gene is possibly TRBD2 (6 bases). CDR1 and CDR2 from the germline V gene are SGHDN and FVKESK. This CDR3 spans 13 amino acids. Trimming pared 2 bases from V and 7 bases from J, leaving 12 bases between. CDR3 region: CASSQRGVKEQYF. The CDR3 DNA follows: TGTGCCAGCAGCCAACGCGGGGTGAAGGAGCAGTACTTC.

This clonotype is large (0.1 to 1%) within its sample. The genes are TRBV28 and TRBJ2-5; TRBD1 is a possible D gene (6 bases). V dropped 6 bases and J dropped 5 bases, with 16 bases sitting between them. Germline CDR1 is MDHEN and CDR2 is SYDVKM. This CDR3 region has 14 residues. CDR3 residues: CASSLRSRGETQYF. The CDR3 bases are TGTGCCAGCAGCCTTCGCTCGAGGGGGGAGACCCAGTACTTC.

This clonotype was picked up many times. This chain joins TRBV7-9 and TRBJ2-6; D might be TRBD1 (5 bases). The CDR3 is 16 amino acids. Germline lookup yields CDR1 SEHNR and CDR2 FQNEAQ (reference sequence). Deletions cut 5 bases from V and 0 bases from J, with 11 bases between. In DNA, the CDR3 is TGTGCCAGCAGCCAGGGCGGAAGCTCTGGGGCCAACGTCCTGACTTTC. It codes for CASSQGGSSGANVLTF.

This clonotype was observed at least ten times. The chain is built from TRBV7-2 and TRBJ2-1, with TRBD2 matching over 7 bases. The junction had 4 bases not matched to a gene; V was cut back by 1 base and J by 4 bases. The CDR3 length is 15 residues. CDR1 is SGHTA and CDR2 is FQGNSA in the germline V gene. The CDR3 loop is CASSLVFGRYNEQFF. CDR3 coding DNA: TGTGCCAGCAGCTTAGTTTTCGGGAGGTACAATGAGCAGTTCTTC. Filled out from reference TRBV7-2 and TRBJ2-1, the complete variable domain reads GAGVSQSPSNKVTEKGKDVELRCDPISGHTALYWYRQSLGQGLEFLIYFQGNSAPDKSGLPSDRFSAERTGGSVSTLTIQRTQQEDSAVYLCASSLVFGRYNEQFFGPGTRLTVL.

With regard to this clonotype: Being one base from a much bigger clone, this may be a read error. The rearrangement links TRBV20-1 to TRBJ2-1; the D is unclear. CDR1 DFQATT and CDR2 SNEGSKA come from the germline V gene (reference sequence). The CDR3 extends over 14 amino acids. Trimming shortened V by 4 bases and J by 6 bases, and 16 bases separated the two germline ends. Written as DNA, the CDR3 is TGCAGTGCTACGCCGGCGACGAGAACCAATGAGCAGTTCTTC. Amino acids: CSATPATRTNEQFF.

This clonotype was observed at least ten times. V is TRBV20-1 and J is TRBJ2-3; weak D call: TRBD2 (6 bases). Trimming stripped 4 bases from V and 1 base from J, with 15 bases between. CDR1 and CDR2 from the germline V gene are DFQATT and SNEGSKA (reference sequence). This CDR3 has 15 residues. CDR3 region: CSAIKGTPGTDTQYF. The CDR3 nucleotides are TGCAGTGCTATCAAAGGGACTCCCGGCACAGATACGCAGTATTTT.

This clonotype was picked up many times. The chain combines TRBV25-1 with TRBJ1-5; D remains unclear. This CDR3 has 15 residues. Germline assignment: CDR1 MGHDK and CDR2 SYGVNS. V lost 1 base to trimming and J lost 4 bases, with 11 bases between them. The CDR3 loop reads CASSESGIGNQPQHF. The CDR3 bases are TGTGCCAGCAGTGAATCCGGGATCGGTAATCAGCCCCAGCATTTT.

Ten or more counts support this clonotype. J is TRBJ2-7 and V is TRBV20-1; possibly TRBD1 or TRBD2 for D (5 bases each). Per the germline V gene, CDR1 is DFQATT and CDR2 is SNEGSKA (reference sequence). The CDR3 contains 11 residues. V was cut by 5 bases and J by 6 bases, with 11 bases left in between. Here the CDR3 DNA reads TGCAGTGCTTGGGACCGGGGCGAGCAGTACTTC. Protein sequence: CSAWDRGEQYF.